The T cell receptor beta chain under discussion was sequenced for a study of T cell responses to AZD1222 COVID-19 vaccine. About the research overall: Pooling was applied to second doses at about 4 or about 12 weeks. General study findings and limits: Spike-wide vaccine-associated CD4 TCRs dominated at 160-218 and 743-854. The reported proportion of spike-specific TCRs targeting unmutated variant regions was nearly half. Spike-specific TCR breadth rose after two AZD1222 doses, and depth rose as well.

About this clone itself: Its antigen remains unidentified.

CDR1 is SQVTM, CDR2 ANQGSEA, per germline. The length of the CDR3 is 15 residues. J was trimmed by 2 bases and V by 3 bases; bases with no gene match: 6. Assay: immunoSEQ multiplex PCR; the TCRdb copy retains only in-frame clones and omits some. This table has over 150,000 clones, 80% to 90% appearing once. This material consisted of peripheral blood, taken on day 0 of AZD1222 vaccination. This chain connects TRBV29-1 to TRBJ2-3, with 9 bases that match TRBD1. The receptor comes from an adult in good health. The CDR3: CSVEDRQGVTDTQYF. The CDR3 DNA reads TGCAGCGTTGAGGACAGACAGGGGGTCACAGATACGCAGTATTTT.